These T cell receptor beta chains were read from a single sample in a study of blood T cells in healthy people across ages. One entry per CDR3 protein, called by TCRdb with MiXCR from the 5' RACE reads. The sample lists a few hundred thousand distinct CDR3 sequences; roughly half were seen once. The sequenced material came from blood. The receptors stem from a man aged 55 to 69 in good health. Both conserved end residues are part of each CDR3. D genes are given only for firm matches. Clone size, where shown, is once, few, many, or a class for clones that have expanded.

clone size: -
J gene: TRBJ2-5
V gene: TRBV3-1
D gene: -
CDR3 DNA: TGTGCCAGCAGCCAAGATTCGGTGGGGGGGACCCAGTACTTC
CDR3 protein: CASSQDSVGGTQYF

clone size: few
J gene: TRBJ2-4
V gene: TRBV6-6
D gene: -
CDR3 DNA: TGTGCCAGCAGTCCCAATACGGCCAAAAACATTCAGTACTTC
CDR3 protein: CASSPNTAKNIQYF

clone size: many
J gene: TRBJ2-7
V gene: TRBV29-1
D gene: -
CDR3 DNA: TGCAGCGTTGAAGATAAAGATCTAGGGTGGTACTTC
CDR3 protein: CSVEDKDLGWYF

clone size: once
J gene: TRBJ2-7
V gene: TRBV5-1
D gene: -
CDR3 DNA: TGCGCCAGCAGCTTGGTGGCCATCTCCTACGAGCAGTACTTC
CDR3 protein: CASSLVAISYEQYF

clone size: few
J gene: TRBJ2-7
V gene: TRBV5-1
D gene: -
CDR3 DNA: TGCGCCAGCAGTCAGATGGTGGGGGTCTCCTACGAGCAGTACTTC
CDR3 protein: CASSQMVGVSYEQYF

clone size: -
J gene: TRBJ1-1
V gene: TRBV28
D gene: -
CDR3 DNA: TGTGCCAGCAGTTTATTTGGCACTGAAGCTTTCTTT
CDR3 protein: CASSLFGTEAFF

clone size: few
J gene: TRBJ2-1
V gene: TRBV29-1
D gene: TRBD2
CDR3 DNA: TGCAGCGTTGAAGATCTTGGGACTAGCTTGAATGAGCAGTTCTTC
CDR3 protein: CSVEDLGTSLNEQFF

clone size: -
J gene: TRBJ2-1
V gene: TRBV20-1
D gene: -
CDR3 DNA: TGCAGTGCTAGAGCGACTAGTGGGTTCTACAATGAGCAGTTCTTC
CDR3 protein: CSARATSGFYNEQFF

clone size: few
J gene: TRBJ2-7
V gene: TRBV7-2
D gene: TRBD2
CDR3 DNA: TGTGCCAGCAGCGACGGACTAGCGGGGGGCTACGAGCAGTACTTC
CDR3 protein: CASSDGLAGGYEQYF

clone size: -
J gene: TRBJ1-5
V gene: TRBV7-2
D gene: TRBD1
CDR3 DNA: TGTGCCAGCAGGTCGACAGGGAATAGCAATCAGCCCCAGCATTTT
CDR3 protein: CASRSTGNSNQPQHF

clone size: -
J gene: TRBJ1-3
V gene: TRBV7-2
D gene: -
CDR3 DNA: TGTGCCAGCAGCTCCGGGGGGGACTCTGGAAACACCATATATTTT
CDR3 protein: CASSSGGDSGNTIYF

clone size: -
J gene: TRBJ2-7
V gene: TRBV20-1
D gene: -
CDR3 DNA: TGCAGTGCTTCCGGGACAAGCCCCTACGAGCAGTACTTC
CDR3 protein: CSASGTSPYEQYF

clone size: -
J gene: TRBJ2-1
V gene: TRBV7-9
D gene: -
CDR3 DNA: TGTGCCAGCAGCCCTACTTTCACAGGGAACAATGAGCAGTTCTTC
CDR3 protein: CASSPTFTGNNEQFF

clone size: -
J gene: TRBJ1-6
V gene: TRBV3-1
D gene: TRBD1
CDR3 DNA: TGTGCCAGCAGCCACTCGGACAGGGATAATTCACCCCTCCACTTT
CDR3 protein: CASSHSDRDNSPLHF

clone size: -
J gene: TRBJ2-1
V gene: TRBV2
D gene: TRBD1
CDR3 DNA: TGTGCCAGCAGGACGGCAGGGGGCACATACGAGCAGTTCTTC
CDR3 protein: CASRTAGGTYEQFF

clone size: -
J gene: TRBJ1-4
V gene: TRBV20-1
D gene: TRBD1
CDR3 DNA: TGCAGTGCCAATAGGGGGCCTGGTGAAAAACTGTTTTTT
CDR3 protein: CSANRGPGEKLFF

clone size: few
J gene: TRBJ2-1
V gene: TRBV12-3/TRBV12-4
D gene: TRBD1
CDR3 DNA: TGTGCCAGCAGCGAAACTTTTAATCCACAGGGGTGGAATGAGCAGTTCTTC
CDR3 protein: CASSETFNPQGWNEQFF

clone size: few
J gene: TRBJ2-3
V gene: TRBV14
D gene: -
CDR3 DNA: TGTGCCAGCAGCCCCTTCGGGCTGAGCACAGATACGCAGTATTTT
CDR3 protein: CASSPFGLSTDTQYF

clone size: few
J gene: TRBJ2-7
V gene: TRBV20-1
D gene: TRBD2
CDR3 DNA: TGCAGTGCTAGGCCGGGACTAGCGAGCTACGAGCAGTACTTC
CDR3 protein: CSARPGLASYEQYF

clone size: -
J gene: TRBJ2-7
V gene: TRBV5-5
D gene: -
CDR3 DNA: TGTGCCAGCAGCTTGAGCAGGGCCTACGAGCAGTACTTC
CDR3 protein: CASSLSRAYEQYF

clone size: once
J gene: TRBJ2-3
V gene: TRBV27
D gene: -
CDR3 DNA: TGTGCCAGCAGTTCCTGGGCTAGGAGTAGCACAGATACGCAGTATTTT
CDR3 protein: CASSSWARSSTDTQYF

clone size: -
J gene: TRBJ2-1
V gene: TRBV12-3/TRBV12-4
D gene: TRBD1
CDR3 DNA: TGTGCCAGCAGTCCTGGTCGACAGGGGTCCAATGAGCAGTTCTTC
CDR3 protein: CASSPGRQGSNEQFF

clone size: -
J gene: TRBJ2-3
V gene: TRBV19
D gene: -
CDR3 DNA: TGTGCCAGTAGTGACGACAGAGCTAGCACAGATACGCAGTATTTT
CDR3 protein: CASSDDRASTDTQYF

clone size: few
J gene: TRBJ2-7
V gene: TRBV29-1
D gene: TRBD2
CDR3 DNA: TGCAGCGTTGAAGGCGGGGGGGAGCGGCGCTACGAGCAGTACTTC
CDR3 protein: CSVEGGGERRYEQYF

clone size: -
J gene: TRBJ2-1
V gene: TRBV3-1
D gene: -
CDR3 DNA: TGTGCCAGCAGCCATACTTCAGGGTTCTACAATGAGCAGTTCTTC
CDR3 protein: CASSHTSGFYNEQFF

clone size: few
J gene: TRBJ2-1
V gene: TRBV7-2
D gene: TRBD1
CDR3 DNA: TGTGCCAGCAGCTTAGAAGGACAGGGGGCAAGGGAGCAGTTCTTC
CDR3 protein: CASSLEGQGAREQFF

clone size: few
J gene: TRBJ2-5
V gene: TRBV7-9
D gene: -
CDR3 DNA: TGTGCCAGCAGCCCAGGGGACAAGTACCAAGAGACCCAGTACTTC
CDR3 protein: CASSPGDKYQETQYF

clone size: -
J gene: TRBJ2-2
V gene: TRBV11-2
D gene: -
CDR3 DNA: TGTGCCAGCAACCCCCGCGGGGCCACCGGGGAGCTGTTTTTT
CDR3 protein: CASNPRGATGELFF

clone size: once
J gene: TRBJ2-1
V gene: TRBV11-3
D gene: -
CDR3 DNA: TGTGCCAGCAGCTTAGCGGGCAGGGGCGATGAGCAGTTCTTC
CDR3 protein: CASSLAGRGDEQFF

clone size: -
J gene: TRBJ1-2
V gene: TRBV20-1
D gene: -
CDR3 DNA: TGCAGTGCTAGAGTACGGACAACTAACTATGGCTACACCTTC
CDR3 protein: CSARVRTTNYGYTF

clone size: few
J gene: TRBJ2-3
V gene: TRBV6-5
D gene: TRBD2
CDR3 DNA: TGTGCCAGCGGGACTAGCGGGAGGATGACAGATACGCAGTATTTT
CDR3 protein: CASGTSGRMTDTQYF

clone size: -
J gene: TRBJ1-5
V gene: TRBV10-3
D gene: -
CDR3 DNA: TGTGCCATCAGTGACAACACAGGAGTTGGTCAGCCCCAGCATTTT
CDR3 protein: CAISDNTGVGQPQHF

clone size: -
J gene: TRBJ1-2
V gene: TRBV24-1
D gene: TRBD1
CDR3 DNA: TGTGCCACCAGTGATGCGGGACAGGGTGGCTATGGCTACACCTTC
CDR3 protein: CATSDAGQGGYGYTF

clone size: -
J gene: TRBJ2-7
V gene: TRBV5-1
D gene: -
CDR3 DNA: TGCGCCAGCAGCTCCGGACTCGCCTCCTACAATGAGCAGTACTTC
CDR3 protein: CASSSGLASYNEQYF

clone size: -
J gene: TRBJ1-4
V gene: TRBV7-8
D gene: -
CDR3 DNA: TGTGCCAGCACGCCGGGCGGGGCAGCTAATGAAAAACTGTTTTTT
CDR3 protein: CASTPGGAANEKLFF

clone size: -
J gene: TRBJ2-1
V gene: TRBV19
D gene: -
CDR3 DNA: TGTGCCAGTAGTGATGACCGTGGAAAGGAGCAGTTCTTC
CDR3 protein: CASSDDRGKEQFF

clone size: -
J gene: TRBJ1-5
V gene: TRBV6-1
D gene: -
CDR3 DNA: TGTGCCAGCAGTTGGACAGTTCTCGGCAATCAGCCCCAGCATTTT
CDR3 protein: CASSWTVLGNQPQHF

clone size: -
J gene: TRBJ2-7
V gene: TRBV4-2
D gene: -
CDR3 DNA: TGTGCCAGCAGCCAAGATGTCCCCTCGGCAGGGCTGGGGGAGGCCCAGTACTTC
CDR3 protein: CASSQDVPSAGLGEAQYF

clone size: -
J gene: TRBJ2-5
V gene: TRBV9
D gene: TRBD1
CDR3 DNA: TGTGCCAGCAGCCGGGACAGGGCGTCAGAGACCCAGTACTTC
CDR3 protein: CASSRDRASETQYF

clone size: -
J gene: TRBJ2-1
V gene: TRBV7-9
D gene: TRBD2
CDR3 DNA: TGTGCCAGCAGCCATCTAGCGGGAGGCCCCTACAATGAGCAGTTCTTC
CDR3 protein: CASSHLAGGPYNEQFF

clone size: few
J gene: TRBJ1-4
V gene: TRBV30
D gene: -
CDR3 DNA: TGTGCCTGCCAGGACAGAGCAACTAATGAAAAACTGTTTTTT
CDR3 protein: CACQDRATNEKLFF

clone size: -
J gene: TRBJ2-3
V gene: TRBV5-1
D gene: -
CDR3 DNA: TGCGCCAGCAGAGGGGGGCAGGCGGCAGATACGCAGTATTTT
CDR3 protein: CASRGGQAADTQYF

clone size: few
J gene: TRBJ2-3
V gene: TRBV14
D gene: TRBD2
CDR3 DNA: TGTGCCAGCAGCCAAGATATAAGCGGGAGGACAGATACGCAGTATTTT
CDR3 protein: CASSQDISGRTDTQYF